Given below is one T cell receptor (beta chain) in context. Its antigen is unknown. As every portion of the isolated RNA was reverse transcribed, the sequencing read expressed TCRB transcripts. Clones were sequenced by immunoSEQ multiplex PCR, and TCRdb holds only the in-frame ones, with some missing. The table lists hundreds of thousands of clones, over 12% of them singletons. The data stem from a study of beta chain features in type 1 diabetes. General study results and limits: Whether TCRB rearrangement is influenced by HLA type was left unresolved in this analysis. A moderate, significant TCRB CDR3 shortening appeared in type 1 diabetes across four CD4+ subsets. Type 1 diabetes patients showed fewer insertions and more deletions at VDJ junctions. Sequencing from cDNA could over-represent high-TCR-expressing cells.

This CDR3 has 15 residues. Germline CDR1 is MNHNY and CDR2 is SVGAGI (reference sequence). Trimming pared 5 bases from V and 5 bases from J, leaving 16 bases between. The genes are TRBV6-6 and TRBJ1-5; D remains ambiguous. Sequencing was performed on naive CD4+ T cells from blood. The receptor was isolated from a man aged 18 to 29 with type 1 diabetes. The DNA of the CDR3 is TGTGCCAGCAGTCCAAACGGACTCGGGCATCAGCCCCAGCATTTT. Encoded protein: CASSPNGLGHQPQHF.